The rows below give T cell receptor beta chains drawn from one sample of a study of cytomegalovirus exposure and HLA in healthy donors. TCRdb's copy holds only in-frame clones and misses some; the assay was immunoSEQ multiplex PCR. The table has over 110,000 clones, 73% seen once. The sequenced material came from PBMCs. These receptors were obtained from a woman between 40 and 50 years old in good health and CMV-seronegative. Both conserved end residues are part of each CDR3. Each record gives: J gene, clone size, V gene, D gene, CDR3 DNA, CDR3 protein. D genes are given only for firm matches. Only some rows state a clone size, as once, few, many or a class for expanded clones.

J: TRBJ1-4
size: -
V: TRBV7-2
D: -
DNA: TGTGCCAGCAGCGGAGACAGCACAACTAATGAAAAACTGTTTTTT
CDR3: CASSGDSTTNEKLFF

J: TRBJ2-5
size: -
V: TRBV7-8
D: -
DNA: TGTGCCAGCAGCCCCCACGGGGTCCAAGAGACCCAGTACTTC
CDR3: CASSPHGVQETQYF

J: TRBJ2-3
size: -
V: TRBV14
D: -
DNA: TGTGCCAGCAGCCCCAGGGTTAGCACAGATACGCAGTATTTT
CDR3: CASSPRVSTDTQYF

J: TRBJ2-1
size: once
V: TRBV19
D: TRBD2
DNA: TGTGCCAGTAGTAGATTAGCGGGGCCTCTCTACAATGAGCAGTTCTTC
CDR3: CASSRLAGPLYNEQFF

J: TRBJ2-3
size: -
V: TRBV11-3
D: -
DNA: TGTGCCAGCAGCTTAGATCATGTGGGGACTAGCACAGATACGCAGTATTTT
CDR3: CASSLDHVGTSTDTQYF

J: TRBJ2-5
size: -
V: TRBV19
D: TRBD1
DNA: TGTGCCACTGGACAGGCGAACCAAGAGACCCAGTACTTC
CDR3: CATGQANQETQYF

J: TRBJ2-7
size: many
V: TRBV6-5
D: -
DNA: TGTGCCAGCAGTTACCGGATCCAGACATCGGCCGAGCAGTACTTC
CDR3: CASSYRIQTSAEQYF

J: TRBJ2-1
size: -
V: TRBV7-2
D: TRBD2
DNA: TGTGCCAGCAGCTTTTCCGCTAGCGGCTATGAGCAGTTCTTC
CDR3: CASSFSASGYEQFF

J: TRBJ2-1
size: -
V: TRBV12-5
D: -
DNA: TGTGCTAGTGGTTTGCTCGGGAATGAGCAGTTCTTC
CDR3: CASGLLGNEQFF

J: TRBJ1-1
size: -
V: TRBV11-2
D: -
DNA: TGTGCCAGCAGCTTAGCAATCTCGCAGGCTGAAGCTTTCTTT
CDR3: CASSLAISQAEAFF

J: TRBJ2-5
size: -
V: TRBV6-1
D: -
DNA: TGTGCCAGCAATGAAGAAGGACGGGGGGCCGAGACCCAGTACTTC
CDR3: CASNEEGRGAETQYF

J: TRBJ2-2
size: -
V: TRBV7-3
D: TRBD2
DNA: TGTGCCAGCAGCCTGAGCGGGAGCACCGGGGAGCTGTTTTTT
CDR3: CASSLSGSTGELFF

J: TRBJ2-5
size: -
V: TRBV2
D: TRBD1
DNA: TGTGCCAGCAGTGACATACAGGGGGCGCGAGAGACCCAGTACTTC
CDR3: CASSDIQGARETQYF

J: TRBJ2-2
size: -
V: TRBV10-3
D: TRBD2
DNA: TGTGCCATCACCAGACTAGCGGGGGAGTCCGGGGAGCTGTTTTTT
CDR3: CAITRLAGESGELFF

J: TRBJ2-2
size: -
V: TRBV9
D: TRBD2
DNA: TGTGCCAGCAGCCCGGGACTAGCGGGGGGGCCAGTCACCGGGGAGCTGTTTTTT
CDR3: CASSPGLAGGPVTGELFF

J: TRBJ2-1
size: -
V: TRBV28
D: -
DNA: TGTGCCAGCAGTTCTGCCCCGACTAACTATAGGGATGAGCAGTTCTTC
CDR3: CASSSAPTNYRDEQFF

J: TRBJ1-2
size: -
V: TRBV7-9
D: TRBD1
DNA: TGTGCCAGCAGAGTGACAGGGTATGAGTCCGGCTATGGCTACACCTTC
CDR3: CASRVTGYESGYGYTF

J: TRBJ1-1
size: -
V: TRBV18
D: -
DNA: TGTGCCAGCTCACCAAAACAGAGGAACACTGAAGCTTTCTTT
CDR3: CASSPKQRNTEAFF

J: TRBJ2-7
size: few
V: TRBV6-5
D: TRBD2
DNA: TGTGCCAGCAGTTACAGCGGGACTGGGGGTAACGAGCAGTACTTC
CDR3: CASSYSGTGGNEQYF

J: TRBJ1-2
size: -
V: TRBV5-6
D: -
DNA: TGTGCCAGCAGCCGCAAAGATTTGGGGGCGGGCCCCTATGGCTACACCTTC
CDR3: CASSRKDLGAGPYGYTF

J: TRBJ1-1
size: -
V: TRBV4-3
D: -
DNA: TGCGCCAGCAGCCTCCGGGGTAGCACTGAAGCTTTCTTT
CDR3: CASSLRGSTEAFF

J: TRBJ2-1
size: -
V: TRBV5-8
D: -
DNA: TGTGCCAGCAGCTCATTACAGTCTTTACGCAATGAGCAGTTCTTC
CDR3: CASSSLQSLRNEQFF

J: TRBJ2-1
size: -
V: TRBV10-3
D: TRBD2
DNA: TGTGCCATCAGTGAGTCAACCGGGACTAGCGCCTCCAATGAGCAGTTCTTC
CDR3: CAISESTGTSASNEQFF

J: TRBJ1-1
size: -
V: TRBV6-5
D: -
DNA: TGTGCCAGCAGTTATTCAGGGTTTAGGGAAGCTTTCTTT
CDR3: CASSYSGFREAFF

J: TRBJ1-2
size: -
V: TRBV7-8
D: TRBD1
DNA: TGTGCCAGCAGCTCGACAGGGCTACAGCTTAACTATGGCTACACCTTC
CDR3: CASSSTGLQLNYGYTF

J: TRBJ2-1
size: once
V: TRBV6-5
D: -
DNA: TGTGCCAGCAGCTCCCGTCGTAATGAGCAGTTCTTC
CDR3: CASSSRRNEQFF

J: TRBJ2-5
size: -
V: TRBV5-4
D: TRBD1
DNA: TGTGCCAGCAGCCGACAGGGGGGGGAGACCCAGTACTTC
CDR3: CASSRQGGETQYF

J: TRBJ2-4
size: once
V: TRBV6-5
D: TRBD2
DNA: TGTGCCAGCAGTCTAAGGACTAGTGCAAACATTCAGTACTTC
CDR3: CASSLRTSANIQYF

J: TRBJ2-1
size: -
V: TRBV7-7
D: TRBD2
DNA: TGTGCTAGCAGCTTATATTCCAGCGGGGGATACAATGAGCAGTTCTTC
CDR3: CASSLYSSGGYNEQFF

J: TRBJ1-1
size: -
V: TRBV27
D: -
DNA: TGTGCCAGCAGTATAGGTAACAGTCTAACTGAAGCTTTCTTT
CDR3: CASSIGNSLTEAFF

J: TRBJ2-3
size: -
V: TRBV18
D: TRBD2
DNA: TGTGCCAGCTCACTTGCGGGGGGAGATACGCAGTATTTT
CDR3: CASSLAGGDTQYF

J: TRBJ2-3
size: -
V: TRBV5-8
D: -
DNA: TGTGCCAGCAGGGGCGCCAAGACAGATACGCAGTATTTT
CDR3: CASRGAKTDTQYF

J: TRBJ2-5
size: -
V: TRBV7-2
D: -
DNA: TGTGCCAGCAGCCTTAACCCCGGGATCCAAGAGACCCAGTACTTC
CDR3: CASSLNPGIQETQYF

J: TRBJ2-2
size: few
V: TRBV6-1
D: -
DNA: TGTGCCAGCAGTGCAGCCCAGGGGTTTCCGACGACCGGGGAGCTGTTTTTT
CDR3: CASSAAQGFPTTGELFF

J: TRBJ1-1
size: once
V: TRBV5-1
D: -
DNA: TGCGCCAGCAGCTATGGTGGGTTAGACTTCGTCATGAACACTGAAGCTTTCTTT
CDR3: CASSYGGLDFVMNTEAFF

J: TRBJ1-1
size: medium-sized
V: TRBV5-6
D: -
DNA: TGTGCCAGCAGCTTGGCAGCCCGGAGAGCTTTCTTT
CDR3: CASSLAARRAFF

J: TRBJ2-1
size: -
V: TRBV7-3
D: TRBD1
DNA: TGTGCCAGCAGCTTAACGACAGGGGGCAATGAGCAGTTCTTC
CDR3: CASSLTTGGNEQFF

J: TRBJ2-2
size: -
V: TRBV28
D: -
DNA: TGTGCCAGCAGACGCGAGATGCTTCCCGGGGAGCTGTTTTTT
CDR3: CASRREMLPGELFF

J: TRBJ2-3
size: -
V: TRBV11-3
D: TRBD2
DNA: TGTGCCAGCAGCTCGGGAGGACTAAGATATAGCACAGATACGCAGTATTTT
CDR3: CASSSGGLRYSTDTQYF

J: TRBJ2-3
size: -
V: TRBV7-2
D: TRBD2
DNA: TGTGCCAGCAGCTTAGGTCCTAGCGGGGAAACAGATACGCAGTATTTT
CDR3: CASSLGPSGETDTQYF

J: TRBJ1-2
size: -
V: TRBV29-1
D: TRBD1
DNA: TGCAGCGCCAAAACAGGGGGGCAATACTATGGCTACACCTTC
CDR3: CSAKTGGQYYGYTF

J: TRBJ2-5
size: -
V: TRBV7-2
D: TRBD1
DNA: TGTGCCAGCAGCCCCGGGACAGGGGTCGTACAAGAGACCCAGTACTTC
CDR3: CASSPGTGVVQETQYF

J: TRBJ2-5
size: -
V: TRBV10-3
D: -
DNA: TGTGCCATCAGTCAGAAAGAGACCCAGTACTTC
CDR3: CAISQKETQYF

J: TRBJ2-5
size: -
V: TRBV9
D: TRBD2
DNA: TGTGCCAGCAGCCCATTAGCGGGGGGGTACCAAGAGACCCAGTACTTC
CDR3: CASSPLAGGYQETQYF

J: TRBJ1-6
size: -
V: TRBV18
D: TRBD1
DNA: TGTGCCAGCTCACCACAGGACAGGAATAATTCACCCCTCCACTTT
CDR3: CASSPQDRNNSPLHF